Presented here are 11 T cell receptor beta chains from one specimen sequenced in a study of control samples from healthy donors and cancer patients. Method: immunoSEQ multiplex PCR; TCRdb's copy keeps in-frame clones and lacks some. The profile covers around 94,000 clones, with approximately 95% appearing a single time and over 1.3% taken by the ten largest. The sequenced material came from blood. The receptors here all came from a woman in her 30s in good health.

The chain employs TRBV29-1 and TRBJ1-3; D remains unclear. The germline V gene encodes CDR1 SQVTM and CDR2 ANQGSEA. This CDR3 comprises 13 residues. V was pared by 5 bases and J by 1 base, with 9 bases between. The CDR3 DNA is TGCAGCGTTCTGGAGGCGTCTGGAAACACCATATATTTT. Amino acid sequence: CSVLEASGNTIYF. The complete variable domain, with remaining parts taken from reference TRBV29-1 and TRBJ1-3, reads SAVISQKPSRDICQRGTSLTIQCQVDSQVTMMFWYRQQPGQSLTLIATANQGSEATYESGFVIDKFPISRPNLTFSTLTVSNMSPEDSSIYLCSVLEASGNTIYFGEGSWLTVV.

The CDR3 spells CASSQWASGGPQETQYF. CDR3 coding DNA: TGTGCCAGCAGCCAATGGGCTAGCGGGGGGCCTCAAGAGACCCAGTACTTC. The chain has TRBV3-1 (or the pseudogene TRBV3-2) and TRBJ2-5; 11 nucleotides match TRBD2. The junction had 7 bases not matched to a gene; V was cut back by 2 bases and J by 2 bases. The germline V gene has CDR1 LGHDT and CDR2 YNNKEL (reference sequence). The CDR3 is 17 residues long.

In this sample, this clone turned up once. J is TRBJ1-2 and V is TRBV4-1; a weak D match, TRBD1 (6 bases). This CDR3 spans 15 amino acids. Trimming removed 0 bases at V and 4 bases at J, with 12 bases between. The V gene's germline CDR1 is MGHRA and CDR2 YSYEKL. The DNA for the CDR3 is TGCGCCAGCAGCCAAGATACAGGGTTTAGCTATGGCTACACCTTC. This encodes CASSQDTGFSYGYTF.

This sequence joins TRBV18 and TRBJ2-7; TRBD2 matches 9 bases. The V segment lost 0 bases and the J segment 0 bases; nucleotides outside the gene matches: 6. The length of the CDR3 is 17 residues. The germline V gene has CDR1 KGHSH and CDR2 LQKENI. CDR3 DNA sequence: TGTGCCAGCTCACCACCAACAGCGGGGGGAACCTCCTACGAGCAGTACTTC. This encodes CASSPPTAGGTSYEQYF.

The gene calls are TRBV9 and TRBJ1-5; TRBD1 is a possible D gene (6 bases). The length of the CDR3 is 16 residues. V was cut by 3 bases and J by 3 bases, with 16 bases left in between. Germline V gives CDR1 SGDLS, CDR2 YYNGEE. The CDR3 here is CASSDQQGNPNQPQHF. For the CDR3, the DNA is TGTGCCAGCAGCGACCAACAGGGTAATCCCAATCAGCCCCAGCATTTT.

Turning to this clone: A much larger clone is a single base away; this may be a read error. The chain has TRBV15 and TRBJ2-5, with D maybe TRBD2 (7 bases). Germline assignment: CDR1 LNHNV and CDR2 YYDKDF (reference sequence). The V gene lost 7 bases and the J gene lost 5 bases, with 20 bases spanning the gap. CDR3 size: 15 residues. CDR3 DNA: TGTGCCACCATGTTGGGGGGGCCCTCGGGGGAGACCCAGTACTTC. It translates to CATMLGGPSGETQYF.

This clone was seen just once. The J gene is TRBJ1-2, the V gene TRBV19; no clear D. CDR1 and CDR2 (germline): LNHDA, SQIVND (reference sequence). V lost 4 bases, J lost 0 bases, and 12 bases lay in between. There are 15 residues in the CDR3. CDR3 bases: TGTGCCAGTAGTAGCGGGGATGTGGCTAACTATGGCTACACCTTC. This sequence encodes CASSSGDVANYGYTF.

V is TRBV6-2 or TRBV6-3 and J is TRBJ2-1; 13 bases map to TRBD2. CDR1 is MNHEY, CDR2 SVGEGT, per germline. J gave up 1 base and V 5 bases, and 11 bases lay outside the gene matches. The CDR3 runs 19 residues. The CDR3 bases are TGTGCCAGCAGTGGTCCCGGGACTAGCGGGGCGAAATCCTACAATGAGCAGTTCTTC. This codes for CASSGPGTSGAKSYNEQFF.

The chain carries TRBV10-3 and TRBJ1-1, with 7 bases matching TRBD1. This CDR3 is 13 amino acids long. CDR1 and CDR2 (germline): ENHRY, SYGVKD. After removal of 10 bases from V and 1 base from J, the junction contained 6 bases not matched to a gene. In nucleotides, the CDR3 is TGTGCCACACAGGGACAGCCGAACACTGAAGCTTTCTTT. Encoded protein: CATQGQPNTEAFF.

The chain recombines TRBV29-1 with TRBJ1-1; D gene ambiguous. The ends were cut back, 4 bases at V and 6 bases at J, with 12 bases in the middle. CDR1 is SQVTM and CDR2 is ANQGSEA in the germline V gene. This CDR3 has 12 amino acids. The DNA for the CDR3 is TGCAGCGTTGTCATCCAGGCCCCTGAAGCTTTCTTT. As protein: CSVVIQAPEAFF. Based on the CDR3 plus reference TRBV29-1 and TRBJ1-1, the full variable domain is SAVISQKPSRDICQRGTSLTIQCQVDSQVTMMFWYRQQPGQSLTLIATANQGSEATYESGFVIDKFPISRPNLTFSTLTVSNMSPEDSSIYLCSVVIQAPEAFFGQGTRLTVV.

In nucleotides, the CDR3 is TGTGCCAGCAGTTACTCCGACAGGGTCGGTTCACCCCTCCACTTT. Translated, it gives CASSYSDRVGSPLHF. The chain combines TRBV6-5 with TRBJ1-6, with 7 bases aligning to TRBD1. The V gene's germline CDR1 is MNHEY and CDR2 SVGAGI. With V trimmed by 0 bases and J by 9 bases, 5 bases remained unmatched. The CDR3 contains 15 residues.